This entry describes one T cell receptor beta chain. Its antigen is not known. The treatment here: 15 to 20 received Ad26.COV2.S at low or high dose, single or two shots; roughly five received placebo; per-sample allocation not given. The samples date from day 63 after the first vaccine or placebo injection. Donation came from an adult in Boston who was aged 18-55 years. This entry comes from a study of Ad26.COV2.S vaccination and SARS-CoV-2 variants. At the level of the study: It was the COV1001 Ad26.COV2.S trial arm that included the donor. Ad26.COV2.S shots went into the muscle once or twice, 56 days apart.

General study results and limits: Substantial breadth in spike-specific CD8+ and CD4+ T cell responses was reportedly seen after vaccination.

Measured with immunoSEQ multiplex PCR; TCRdb has only the in-frame clones, and not every one. This table has about 480,000 clones, 70% to 90% appearing once. CDR1 and CDR2 (germline): MNHNS, SASEGT. Trimming removed 3 bases from V and 4 bases from J; junction bases left unmatched: 2. The CDR3 is 14 residues long. The rearrangement links TRBV6-1 to TRBJ2-1, with 8 bases matching TRBD1. This TCR came from a person between 18 and 59 years old who received the Ad26.COV2.S COVID-19 vaccine or a placebo. The specimen was peripheral blood, collected in a trial of Ad26.COV2.S vaccine versus placebo. The CDR3 DNA follows: TGTGCCAGCAGTGAGCAGGGGGCTTACAATGAGCAGTTCTTC. It yields the protein CASSEQGAYNEQFF.